This TCR beta chain stems from a study of CD8+ T cells in alopecia areata (dated by TCRdb to the late 2010s). About the full investigation: The study used high-throughput TCRbeta sequencing to examine T cell clonal expansion in alopecia areata, in both the C3H/HeJ mouse model and human patients. Scalp tissue and sorted CD4+ and CD8+ peripheral blood T cells from patchy and totalis/universalis alopecia areata patients and from healthy controls were covered by human TCRbeta sequencing. Clonality in the scalp was compared among normal scalp (n=4), patchy alopecia areata scalp (n=8), and alopecia totalis/universalis scalp (n=8). RNA was obtained with the PAXgene miRNA kit for fixed scalp, the miRNeasy kit for PBMCs, and the RNeasy kit for mouse skin. Amplification of TCRbeta CDR3 regions was done by immunoSEQ multiplex PCR using 35 Vbeta forward primers and 13 Jbeta reverse primers. Broad study findings and their caveats: Unlike mouse skin, where gammadelta T cells dominate, normal human skin contains resident alphabeta T cells that get sequenced too, which complicates analysis of the scalp TCR repertoire. Compared with normal scalp, lesional scalp had higher clonality and more expanded CD8+ clones, particularly in alopecia totalis/universalis, a pattern that suggests antigenic drive. Compared with mice, TCR sequences shared between patients were less clear, possibly partly because of HLA diversity across the patient population.

With regard to this clone: Its antigen is currently not known. No much larger clone is present one base from it, and per-base qualities are unavailable.

After PBMCs were isolated by density centrifugation and stained for CD3, CD4 and CD8, a FACSAria was used to sort CD4+ and CD8+ T cells. Scalp biopsies and blood samples were provided by unaffected controls. Receptor libraries were prepared by the immunoSEQ multiplex PCR assay. For TCR sequencing, RNA was extracted from every sample and reverse transcribed into cDNA to serve as template. SuperScript III was used to make first-strand cDNA, primed with a 2:1 mix of oligo-dT and random hexamers. A synthetic immune receptor repertoire was used to measure amplification bias, and any remaining bias was corrected computationally. In the paper's pipeline: Raw reads were preprocessed for error removal, and CDR3 was defined according to IMGT conventions as running from the conserved cysteine to phenylalanine. To get clonality, Shannon entropy was normalized by log2 of the number of productive unique TCRs and the result was subtracted from 1. CD4 or CD8 identity of scalp clones was inferred by cross-referencing scalp TCRbeta sequences with sorted blood CD4 and CD8 repertoires. The table comes from immuneACCESS by way of TCRdb, which keeps in-frame sequences with V and J called. Part of the clones is missing from these tables; in studies checked, under half for an unresolved V gene and the rest for unknown reasons. The V and J calls and clone size are taken from that table; D and trimming were inferred from the DNA. The sample table shows about 200,000 clones, and roughly 50% are seen once. Roughly 5% of the sample belongs to the ten largest clones.

From cysteine to phenylalanine, the CDR3 is 14 amino acids long. Left in the record is the CDR3 DNA by itself, 42 bases read in frame from the first base. CDR1 and CDR2 were assigned from the germline V gene (reference sequence) as SEHNR and FQNEAQ. The junction shows trimming of 2 bases on V and 2 bases on J, plus 9 bases between the germline ends. Sequencing was performed on CD8+ T cells sorted from blood. The chain joins TRBV7-9 to TRBJ2-5, and possibly TRBD2, on 6 matching bases. This sequence was found in a human donor in good health. In nucleotides, the sequence is TGTGCCAGCAGCTTAAGCGGACTACAAGAGACCCAGTACTTC. Its protein reads: CASSLSGLQETQYF. Reference TRBV7-9 and TRBJ2-5 genes cover what lies past the CDR3, so the full variable domain is DTGVSQNPRHKITKRGQNVTFRCDPISEHNRLYWYRQTLGQGPEFLTYFQNEAQLEKSRLLSDRFSAERPKGSFSTLEIQRTEQGDSAMYLCASSLSGLQETQYFGPGTRLLVL.